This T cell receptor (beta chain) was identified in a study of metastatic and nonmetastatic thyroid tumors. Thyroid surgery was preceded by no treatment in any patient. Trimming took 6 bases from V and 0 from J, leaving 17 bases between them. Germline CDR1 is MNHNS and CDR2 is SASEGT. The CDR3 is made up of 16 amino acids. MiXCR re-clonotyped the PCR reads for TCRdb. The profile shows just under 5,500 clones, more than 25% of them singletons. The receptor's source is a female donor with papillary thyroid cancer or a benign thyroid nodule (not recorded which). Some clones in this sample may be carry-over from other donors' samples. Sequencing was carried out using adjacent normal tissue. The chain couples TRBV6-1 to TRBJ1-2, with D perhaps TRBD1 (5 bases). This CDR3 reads CASSDPQGQTNYGYTF. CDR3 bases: TGTGCCAGCAGCGACCCTCAGGGTCAGACTAACTATGGCTACACCTTC.